Listed here are 20 T cell receptor beta chains from one sample, sequenced in a study of T-cell reconstitution after alpha-beta-depleted transplantation in children (dated by TCRdb to between 2015 and 2016). The library was produced with PCR. The data were produced on an Illumina HiSeq 2500. To normalize quantification of the TCRbeta repertoire, the TCR libraries were built with molecular barcoding that relied on unique molecular identifiers. TCRdb redid the processing of the public reads, applying fastp at Q25 and MiXCR, and retained in-frame beta chains. Merged by CDR3 protein, the rows form single entries marked with the most common genes and DNA. The sample table records 700,000 or so distinct CDR3 sequences; approximately 14% of these occur just once. Roughly 0.84% of the sample belongs to the ten largest clones. Explained via the paper, the treatment or condition label denotes: allogeneic hematopoietic cell transplantation with graft depleted of TCRalphabeta T cells and CD19 B cells.

This specimen was PBMCs, taken before TCRalphabeta/CD19-depleted stem cell transplant. The receptors derive from a girl aged 2 to 9 with congenital amegakaryocytic thrombocytopenia, due to receive a stem cell transplant.

This clonotype came up a few times. The chain recombines TRBV20-1 with TRBJ1-1; D is unresolved. Germline CDR1 DFQATT, CDR2 SNEGSKA (reference sequence). This CDR3 has 14 amino acids. Deletions cut 1 base from V and 5 bases from J, with 14 bases between. DNA of the CDR3: TGCAGTGCTAGAGGCCCCAGGTTGAGGACTGAAGCTTTCTTT. As protein: CSARGPRLRTEAFF.

Ten or more counts support this clonotype. J is TRBJ2-3 and V is TRBV20-1; TRBD1 matches at 7 bases. Per germline, CDR1 DFQATT and CDR2 SNEGSKA (reference sequence). This CDR3 is built from 14 residues. V shed 6 bases, J shed 7 bases, and the junction held 13 bases outside the gene matches. This chain's CDR3 is CSARDRDEFYTQYF. In DNA form, the CDR3 reads TGCAGTGCCCGCGACAGGGACGAATTTTATACGCAGTATTTT.

This clonotype showed up just a few times. The genes are TRBV7-8 and TRBJ2-7; possible D gene TRBD2, 6 bases. The length of the CDR3 is 15 residues. CDR1 SGHVS and CDR2 FQNEAQ come from the germline V gene. V dropped 6 bases and J dropped 3 bases, with 18 bases sitting between them. This CDR3 reads CASRPRGGHGYEQYF. The CDR3 nucleotides are TGTGCCAGCAGACCCCGGGGAGGTCACGGCTACGAGCAGTACTTC.

There are many counts of this clonotype. This chain links TRBV7-9 with TRBJ2-1; D call uncertain. Deletions cut 4 bases from V and 9 bases from J, with 10 bases between. Looked up from germline, CDR1 is SEHNR and CDR2 is FQNEAQ (reference sequence). This CDR3 contains 12 residues. In DNA, the CDR3 is TGTGCCAGCAGCTCGGCTAGAAGTGAGCAGTTCTTC. Translation: CASSSARSEQFF.

There are many counts of this clonotype. V and J are TRBV10-3 and TRBJ1-2, with TRBD1 matching over 7 bases. The ends lost 9 bases at V and 4 bases at J; junction bases unmatched: 8. Germline V gene data show CDR1 as ENHRY and CDR2 as SYGVKD. The CDR3 runs 13 residues. The CDR3 here is CAIPGHRGYGYTF. For the CDR3, the DNA is TGTGCCATTCCCGGACACAGGGGCTATGGCTACACCTTC.

The chain links TRBV7-9 to TRBJ2-7, with TRBD2 matching over 9 bases. The CDR3 extends over 14 amino acids. The V gene end was trimmed by 4 bases and the J gene end by 5 bases; junction bases not matched to a gene: 6. Germline-derived CDR1 and CDR2 are SEHNR and FQNEAQ (reference sequence). The CDR3 nucleotides read TGTGCCAGCAGCTGGTTAGCGGGAGAGGACGAGCAGTACTTC. Translation gives CASSWLAGEDEQYF.

This clonotype was counted many times. This sequence joins TRBV5-1 and TRBJ2-7, with 11 bases matching TRBD2. Losses at the gene ends were 5 bases for V and 1 base for J; bases not matched to a gene: 8. Germline V CDR1 and CDR2: SGHRS, YFSETQ. The CDR3 runs to 16 residues. As DNA, the CDR3 is TGCGCCAGCAGTCTCTTGACTAGCGGGAAATCCTACGAGCAGTACTTC. Translating it yields CASSLLTSGKSYEQYF.

This clonotype was observed at least ten times. The chain recombines TRBV15 with TRBJ2-7; no clear D. Trimming left V 5 bases short and J 3 bases short, with 8 bases between. The V gene's germline CDR1 is LNHNV and CDR2 YYDKDF (reference sequence). The CDR3 has 12 amino acids. The DNA for the CDR3 is TGTGCCACCAGCGGGTTAAACTACGAGCAGTACTTC. Residues: CATSGLNYEQYF.

This clonotype was detected many times. The genes are TRBV29-1 and TRBJ2-7; a weak D match, TRBD2 (6 bases). The CDR3 runs to 14 residues. Between the trimmed V and J ends, which lost 0 bases and 7 bases, there was a span of 16 bases. Per the germline V gene, CDR1 is SQVTM and CDR2 is ANQGSEA. CDR3 sequence (DNA): TGCAGCGTTGAAGATCGGCGGGGAACACGAGAGCAGTACTTC. Amino acids: CSVEDRRGTREQYF.

The sample holds a few counts of this clonotype. The rearrangement links TRBV19 to TRBJ2-2; 7 nucleotides match TRBD2. The CDR3 has 16 residues. The V gene's germline CDR1 is LNHDA and CDR2 SQIVND (reference sequence). V trimming: 5 bases; J trimming: 1 base; junction bases outside the gene matches: 7. Here the CDR3 reads CASSRQRGLNTGELFF. DNA of the CDR3: TGTGCCAGTAGTCGTCAGCGGGGACTGAACACCGGGGAGCTGTTTTTT.

There are a few counts of this clonotype. The CDR3 region has the DNA TGCGCCAGCAGCTCGGGACTAGTCAGAAACAATGAGCAGTTCTTC. Translated: CASSSGLVRNNEQFF. This chain connects TRBV5-1 to TRBJ2-1, with 8 positions matching TRBD2. Germline CDR1 SGHRS, CDR2 YFSETQ. The junction had 7 bases not matched to a gene; V was cut back by 3 bases and J by 5 bases. The CDR3 covers 15 residues.

For this clonotype: A read error is possible here, since a much larger clone lies one base away. Here the CDR3 omits its conserved ending phenylalanine or tryptophan, so a read error is the likely source. The rearrangement uses TRBV6-1 and TRBJ1-3, with no clear D. The CDR3 is 15 residues long. The V and J ends lost 10 bases and 7 bases respectively, with 23 bases between them. The germline V gene has CDR1 MNHNS and CDR2 SASEGT. CDR3 region: CATSPYGSLGNTIYL. In DNA, the CDR3 is TGTGCCACCTCCCCCTATGGTTCTCTCGGGAACACCATATATTTG.

This clonotype was seen a few times. This chain connects TRBV20-1 to TRBJ2-2, with 7 positions matching TRBD1. There are 13 residues in the CDR3. J was trimmed by 5 bases and V by 5 bases; bases with no gene match: 5. Germline V gene lookup returns CDR1 DFQATT and CDR2 SNEGSKA (reference sequence). CDR3 DNA: TGCAGTGCTCAGAAGACAGGGACCGGGGAGCTGTTTTTT. This sequence encodes CSAQKTGTGELFF.

This clonotype was detected many times. The chain employs TRBV5-1 and TRBJ2-7; 7 bases agree with TRBD2. V dropped 5 bases and J dropped 2; count of bases not matched to a gene: 7. CDR1 SGHRS and CDR2 YFSETQ come from the germline V gene. This CDR3 spans 14 amino acids. The CDR3 loop reads CASRDPSGAYEQYF. The CDR3 nucleotides are TGCGCCAGCAGGGATCCTAGCGGCGCCTACGAGCAGTACTTC.

The chain is built from TRBV5-1 and TRBJ1-1, with D hard to call. Looked up from germline, CDR1 is SGHRS and CDR2 is YFSETQ. This CDR3 has 15 amino acids. Trimming removed 2 bases at V and 5 bases at J, with 16 bases between. CDR3 in DNA: TGCGCCAGCAGCTTAGAATTCCGAGGCTGGACTGAAGCTTTCTTT. Protein product: CASSLEFRGWTEAFF.

This clonotype came up a few times. V gene TRBV27 combines with J gene TRBJ2-2, with D tentatively TRBD1 or TRBD2 (5 bases each). The germline V gene encodes CDR1 MNHEY and CDR2 SMNVEV (reference sequence). V was pared by 8 bases and J by 5 bases, with 12 bases between. This CDR3 has 13 amino acids. The CDR3 DNA follows: TGTGCCAGCCGGGACCCGGTGACCGGGGAGCTGTTTTTT. This sequence encodes CASRDPVTGELFF.

This clonotype showed up many times. The V gene is TRBV20-1, the J gene TRBJ1-2; 8 positions agree with TRBD1. Germline lookup yields CDR1 DFQATT and CDR2 SNEGSKA (reference sequence). The V gene end was trimmed by 0 bases and the J gene end by 4 bases; junction bases not matched to a gene: 13. This CDR3 comprises 17 residues. The DNA of the CDR3 is TGCAGTGCTAGAGATGGGAATACAGGGGGTTCTCTCTATGGCTACACCTTC. The encoded protein is CSARDGNTGGSLYGYTF.

This clonotype appeared many times. The V and J genes are TRBV10-3 and TRBJ2-4, with D tentatively TRBD2 (5 bases). The germline V gene encodes CDR1 ENHRY and CDR2 SYGVKD. The CDR3 has 15 residues. Trimming removed 2 bases from V and 9 bases from J, with 17 bases in between. In DNA form, the CDR3 reads TGTGCCATCAGTGAGCTACCCTTTAACGAGGGCATTCAGTACTTC. Amino acids: CAISELPFNEGIQYF.

This clonotype was recorded at least ten times. V is TRBV29-1 and J is TRBJ2-3; 7 positions agree with TRBD2. Germline V gene lookup returns CDR1 SQVTM and CDR2 ANQGSEA. The J segment lost 4 bases and the V segment lost 5 bases, leaving 9 bases of the junction unmatched. The CDR3 covers 14 residues. The CDR3 DNA is TGCAGCGTTCCGAGACTAGCCCAGTCAGATACGCAGTATTTT. Translation: CSVPRLAQSDTQYF.

This sequence joins TRBV5-4 and TRBJ2-1; 7 bases match TRBD2. CDR1 is SGHNT, CDR2 YYREEE, per germline (reference sequence). There are 16 residues in the CDR3. After removal of 2 bases from V and 6 bases from J, the junction contained 11 bases not matched to a gene. The CDR3 bases are TGTGCCAGCAGCTTTTGGGCGGGAGTGGGCGGCAATGAGCAGTTCTTC. Residues: CASSFWAGVGGNEQFF.